This TCR beta chain stems from a study of blood T cell repertoires in COVID-19. Trimming pared 0 bases from V and 0 bases from J, leaving 10 bases between. The CDR3 is 16 amino acids. Per germline, CDR1 SGHRS and CDR2 YFSETQ. Assay: immunoSEQ multiplex PCR; the TCRdb copy retains only in-frame clones and omits some. The repertoire consists of 200,000 to 250,000 clones, with around 83% occurring once and the leading ten covering less than 4%. The receptor comes from a woman aged 18-30 years with acute or convalescent COVID-19. This chain links TRBV5-1 with TRBJ1-3; a possible D gene is TRBD1 (6 bases). Sequenced sample: peripheral blood. The CDR3 DNA is TGCGCCAGCAGCTTGGCCCCGGACAGCTCTGGAAACACCATATATTTT. This codes for CASSLAPDSSGNTIYF.